What follows is one T cell receptor beta chain and its context. CDR1 SNHLY and CDR2 FYNNEI come from the germline V gene. V was cut by 7 bases and J by 6 bases, with 18 bases left in between. The CDR3 covers 14 residues. This sample stems from a study of T cell responses to AZD1222 COVID-19 vaccine. Study background: Second doses at about 4 or about 12 weeks were pooled.

The repertoire was sequenced with immunoSEQ multiplex PCR; TCRdb's copy has only in-frame clones and lacks some. Here the sample spans about 110,000 clones, 81% being singletons. This clonotype was obtained from an adult in good health. The V and J genes are TRBV2 and TRBJ1-2, with D hard to call. This specimen was peripheral blood, taken on day 0 of AZD1222 vaccination. Written as DNA, the CDR3 is TGTGCCAGCAAGAAGTTGGGAGGGTCCCATGGCTACACCTTC. It translates to CASKKLGGSHGYTF.